The clone carrying this TCR beta chain was counted only a few times. These data belong to a study of T-cell memory formation after mild COVID-19. TCRdb processed the 5' RACE reads anew with MiXCR; each CDR3 protein has one entry. The table has around 370,000 distinct CDR3 sequences, around a fifth seen once; the top ten hold around 13%. The CDR3 loop spans 15 amino acids. Germline V gene sequence: CDR1 MNHEY, CDR2 SVGEGT. V shed 6 bases and J shed 14 bases, with 26 bases lying between them. The chain carries TRBV6-2 or TRBV6-3 and TRBJ2-1, with D maybe TRBD2 (7 bases). This clonotype originated in an adult woman who had mild COVID-19 (a few samples of this study predate the infection). Cell type and time point are not known. The sample comprised PBMCs or a T cell subset sorted from them (not recorded which). Written as DNA, the CDR3 is TGTGCCAGCAGCCACCCGAGGGGGGGGTCGGCCCTCAAGTTCTTC. This translates into CASSHPRGGSALKFF.